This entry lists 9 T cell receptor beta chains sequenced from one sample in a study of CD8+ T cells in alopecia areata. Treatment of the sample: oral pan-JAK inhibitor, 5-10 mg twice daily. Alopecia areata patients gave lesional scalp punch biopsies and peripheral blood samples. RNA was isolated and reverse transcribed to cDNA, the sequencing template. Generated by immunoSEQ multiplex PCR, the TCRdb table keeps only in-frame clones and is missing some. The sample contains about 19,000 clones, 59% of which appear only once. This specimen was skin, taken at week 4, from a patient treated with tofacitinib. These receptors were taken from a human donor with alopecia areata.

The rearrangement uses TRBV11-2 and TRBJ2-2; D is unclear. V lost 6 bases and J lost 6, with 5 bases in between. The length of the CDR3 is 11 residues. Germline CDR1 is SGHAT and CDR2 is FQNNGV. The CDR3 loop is CASRNAGELFF. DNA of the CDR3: TGTGCCAGCAGAAACGCCGGGGAGCTGTTTTTT.

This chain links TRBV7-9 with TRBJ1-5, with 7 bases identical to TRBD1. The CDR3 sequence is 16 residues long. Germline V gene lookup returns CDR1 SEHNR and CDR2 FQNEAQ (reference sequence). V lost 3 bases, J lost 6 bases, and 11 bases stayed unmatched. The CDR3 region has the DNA TGTGCCAGCAGCTTTGGTGACACAGGGGCTGGTCAGCCCCAGCATTTT. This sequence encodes CASSFGDTGAGQPQHF.

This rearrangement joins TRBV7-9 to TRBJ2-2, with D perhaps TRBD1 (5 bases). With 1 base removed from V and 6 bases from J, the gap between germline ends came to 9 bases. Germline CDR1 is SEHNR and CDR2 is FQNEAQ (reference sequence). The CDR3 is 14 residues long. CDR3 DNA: TGTGCCAGCAGCTTAGTAGGGGTGGCCGGGGAGCTGTTTTTT. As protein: CASSLVGVAGELFF.

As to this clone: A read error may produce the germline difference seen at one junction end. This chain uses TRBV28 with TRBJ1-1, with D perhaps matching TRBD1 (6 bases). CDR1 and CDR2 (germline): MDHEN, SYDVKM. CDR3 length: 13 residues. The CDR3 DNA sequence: TGTGCCGGCAGCCGCGGACAGTCCTGGGAAGCTTTCTTT. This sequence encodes CAGSRGQSWEAFF. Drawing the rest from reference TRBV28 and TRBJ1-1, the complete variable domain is DVKVTQSSRYLVKRTGEKVFLECVQDMDHENMFWYRQDPGLGLRLIYFSYDVKMKEKGDIPEGYSVSREKKERFSLILESASTNQTSMYLCAGSRGQSWEAFFGQGTRLTVV.

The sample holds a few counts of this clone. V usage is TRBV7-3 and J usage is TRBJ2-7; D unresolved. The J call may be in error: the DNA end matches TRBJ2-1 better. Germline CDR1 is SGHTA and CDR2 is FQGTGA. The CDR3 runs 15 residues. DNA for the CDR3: TGTGCCAGCAGCTTAGACTCAAGCTCCTACAATGAGCAGTTCTTC. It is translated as CASSLDSSSYNEQFF.

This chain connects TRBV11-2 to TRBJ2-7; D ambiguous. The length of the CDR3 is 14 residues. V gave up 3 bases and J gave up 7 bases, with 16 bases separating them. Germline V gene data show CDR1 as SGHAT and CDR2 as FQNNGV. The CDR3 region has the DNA TGTGCCAGCAGCTTCGTAGCAGCTCGTCGGGAGCAGTACTTC. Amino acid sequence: CASSFVAARREQYF.

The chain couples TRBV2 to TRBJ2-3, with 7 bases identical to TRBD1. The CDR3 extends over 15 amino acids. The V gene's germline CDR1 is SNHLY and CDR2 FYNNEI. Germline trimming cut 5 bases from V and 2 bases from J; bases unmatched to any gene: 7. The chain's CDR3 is CASSQHRGATDTQYF. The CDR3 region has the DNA TGTGCCAGCAGTCAACACAGGGGCGCCACAGATACGCAGTATTTT. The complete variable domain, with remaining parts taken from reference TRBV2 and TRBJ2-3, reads EPEVTQTPSHQVTQMGQEVILRCVPISNHLYFYWYRQILGQKVEFLVSFYNNEISEKSEIFDDQFSVERPDGSNFTLKIRSTKLEDSAMYFCASSQHRGATDTQYFGPGTRLTVL.

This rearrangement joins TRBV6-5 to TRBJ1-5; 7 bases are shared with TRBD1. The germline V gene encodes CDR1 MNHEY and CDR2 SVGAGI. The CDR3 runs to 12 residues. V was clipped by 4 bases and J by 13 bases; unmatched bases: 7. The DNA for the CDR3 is TGTGCCAGCAGTTCAGCTCCGGGACAGCAGCATTTT. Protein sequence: CASSSAPGQQHF.

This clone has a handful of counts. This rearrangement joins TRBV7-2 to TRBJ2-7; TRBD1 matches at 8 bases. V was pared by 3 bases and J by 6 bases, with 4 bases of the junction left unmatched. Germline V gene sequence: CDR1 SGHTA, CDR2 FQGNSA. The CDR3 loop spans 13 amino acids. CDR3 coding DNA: TGTGCCAGCAGCTTGGGGACAGGAATCGAGCAGTACTTC. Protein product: CASSLGTGIEQYF.